This passage covers 27 T cell receptor beta chains from one sample sequenced in a study of cytomegalovirus exposure and HLA in healthy donors (dated by TCRdb to the late 2010s). Library preparation used the immunoSEQ multiplex PCR assay. Not all clones reach the TCRdb copy of this immuneACCESS table, which keeps in-frame sequences only. Checked studies attribute under half of the gap to unresolved V genes and leave the rest unexplained. This sample comprises 100,000 to 150,000 clones, roughly 89% of them detected only once. The ten largest clones represent about 1.1% of the sample. The sequenced sample was PBMCs. The receptors stem from a woman in her late teens or twenties in good health and CMV-seronegative.

The chain joins TRBV29-1 to TRBJ1-1; the match to TRBD1 covers 7 bases. The CDR3 covers 13 residues. Trimming cost V 7 bases and J 4 bases; bases outside gene matches: 9. Germline values: CDR1 SQVTM, CDR2 ANQGSEA. CDR3 sequence (DNA): TGCAGCGCCGAAATCAGACAGGGCACTGAAGCTTTCTTT. As protein: CSAEIRQGTEAFF.

The V and J genes are TRBV4-1 and TRBJ2-3; tentative D call: TRBD2 (6 bases). The V end was cut by 0 bases, the J end by 9 bases, with 7 bases between. From germline, CDR1 is MGHRA and CDR2 YSYEKL. The CDR3 loop spans 12 amino acids. The CDR3 sequence is CASSQDRETQYF. CDR3 bases: TGCGCCAGCAGCCAAGATCGGGAGACGCAGTATTTT.

The chain carries TRBV7-6 and TRBJ2-2; 9 bases align to TRBD1. The CDR3 contains 15 residues. Germline lookup yields CDR1 SGHVS and CDR2 FNYEAQ. V was pared by 5 bases and J by 2 bases, with 3 bases of the junction left unmatched. The CDR3 nucleotides are TGTGCCAGCAGCCCACAGGGGGCAAACACCGGGGAGCTGTTTTTT. This codes for CASSPQGANTGELFF.

J is TRBJ1-2 and V is TRBV6-5; D gene unclear. Germline V gives CDR1 MNHEY, CDR2 SVGAGI. Trimming shortened V by 7 bases and J by 4 bases, and 16 bases separated the two germline ends. The CDR3 length is 14 residues. The CDR3 region has the DNA TGTGCCAGCACTACGAGCGCAAGAAGCTATGGCTACACCTTC. It specifies CASTTSARSYGYTF.

The rearrangement joins TRBV7-9 to TRBJ2-2; 7 bases are a match to TRBD1. The CDR3 loop spans 14 amino acids. Trimming cost V 4 bases and J 5 bases; bases outside gene matches: 4. Germline V gene lookup returns CDR1 SEHNR and CDR2 FQNEAQ (reference sequence). The CDR3, as DNA: TGTGCCAGCAGCTACACGACAGGGACCGGGGAGCTGTTTTTT. This gives the protein CASSYTTGTGELFF.

This clone was counted a single time. The chain combines TRBV11-3 with TRBJ2-2, with D possibly being TRBD1 (5 bases). Trimming cost V 1 base and J 6 bases, with 9 bases left between them. Germline V CDR1 and CDR2: SGHNT, YENEEA. The CDR3 spans 14 residues. CDR3 sequence: CASSLVPQAGELFF. The CDR3 DNA is TGTGCCAGCAGCTTAGTACCACAGGCCGGGGAGCTGTTTTTT.

The gene calls are TRBV7-9 and TRBJ2-7; 11 bases are shared with TRBD1. From germline, CDR1 is SEHNR and CDR2 FQNEAQ (reference sequence). V dropped 5 bases and J dropped 2; count of bases not matched to a gene: 17. The CDR3 has 19 residues. CDR3 protein: CASSPDRGRRDYDAYEQYF. The CDR3 nucleotides read TGTGCCAGCAGCCCGGACAGGGGGCGGAGGGACTACGATGCCTACGAGCAGTACTTC.

J is TRBJ2-5 and V is TRBV5-1; tentatively, D is TRBD2 (5 bases). The V gene's germline CDR1 is SGHRS and CDR2 YFSETQ. The CDR3 contains 16 residues. Trimming took 0 bases from V and 1 from J, leaving 13 bases between them. This CDR3 reads CASSLALMGAQETQYF. The CDR3 DNA is TGCGCCAGCAGCTTGGCTCTCATGGGAGCCCAAGAGACCCAGTACTTC.

The chain recombines TRBV13 with TRBJ1-2; D might be TRBD1 (5 bases). Germline V gene data show CDR1 as PRHDT and CDR2 as FYEKMQ (reference sequence). This CDR3 region has 13 residues. Deletions cut 5 bases from V and 8 bases from J, with 15 bases between. CDR3 region: CASSPGENEGYTF. The CDR3 coding sequence is TGTGCCAGCAGCCCGGGGGAAAACGAGGGCTACACCTTC.

The CDR3 DNA is TGTGCCATCAGTGAGTCGGGACAGGGGTACGAGCAGTACTTC. It specifies CAISESGQGYEQYF. This chain connects TRBV10-3 to TRBJ2-7, with 10 bases aligning to TRBD1. The CDR3 runs 14 residues. V was clipped by 0 bases and J by 4 bases; unmatched bases: 0. Per the germline V gene, CDR1 is ENHRY and CDR2 is SYGVKD.

As regards this clone: Other nucleotide sequences in the sample specify the same CDR3. The V gene is TRBV28, the J gene TRBJ1-1, with D possibly being TRBD1 (6 bases). This CDR3 is 11 amino acids long. Germline CDR1 and CDR2: MDHEN and SYDVKM. V lost 6 bases to trimming and J lost 5 bases, with 7 bases between them. The DNA of the CDR3 is TGTGCCAGCAGAGGGGGTACTGAAGCTTTCTTT. Protein sequence: CASRGGTEAFF.

This clone was detected a few times. This chain uses TRBV30 with TRBJ1-1; D gene unclear. Trimming removed 3 bases from V and 1 base from J, with 12 bases in between. Germline V gene data show CDR1 as GTSNPN and CDR2 as SVGIG (reference sequence). The CDR3 loop spans 14 amino acids. This chain's CDR3 is CAWRRGIENTEAFF. In nucleotides, the CDR3 is TGTGCCTGGAGACGGGGTATAGAGAACACTGAAGCTTTCTTT.

The rearrangement joins TRBV9 to TRBJ2-7; TRBD2 aligns across 8 bases. J lost 0 bases, V lost 4 bases, and 3 bases had no gene match. CDR1 SGDLS and CDR2 YYNGEE come from the germline V gene. This CDR3 contains 14 residues. As DNA, the CDR3 is TGTGCCAGCAGCTCCGGGACTAGCTCCTACGAGCAGTACTTC. Translation gives CASSSGTSSYEQYF.

The CDR3 spells CAWRTGGKNSNQPQHF. CDR3 bases: TGTGCCTGGAGGACAGGGGGCAAAAATAGCAATCAGCCCCAGCATTTT. The chain links TRBV30 to TRBJ1-5; 10 bases line up with TRBD1. This CDR3 is built from 16 residues. Trimming at V came to 3 bases and at J to 0 bases, leaving 5 bases not matched to a gene. Germline lookup yields CDR1 GTSNPN and CDR2 SVGIG (reference sequence).

A single count supports this clone. The chain employs TRBV29-1 and TRBJ1-2; TRBD1 matches at 8 bases. CDR1 SQVTM and CDR2 ANQGSEA come from the germline V gene. Unmatched junction bases numbered 9, after V lost 5 bases and J lost 4 bases. This CDR3 has 14 residues. The CDR3 is CSVLGDQGAYGYTF. CDR3 nucleotide sequence: TGCAGCGTTCTTGGTGACCAGGGGGCCTATGGCTACACCTTC.

J is TRBJ2-7 and V is TRBV7-9; 7 nucleotides line up with TRBD1. Germline V gene lookup returns CDR1 SEHNR and CDR2 FQNEAQ (reference sequence). This CDR3 is 15 amino acids long. J was trimmed by 6 bases and V by 6 bases; bases with no gene match: 14. The CDR3 is CASSYRTGHFREQYF. The CDR3 DNA follows: TGTGCCAGCAGTTACCGGACAGGACATTTTCGCGAGCAGTACTTC.

This CDR3 reads CASHRDRVHEQFF. CDR3 DNA: TGTGCCAGTCACCGGGACAGGGTACATGAGCAGTTCTTC. V is TRBV11-2 and J is TRBJ2-1, with 9 bases lining up with TRBD1. The ends lost 9 bases at V and 8 bases at J; junction bases unmatched: 8. Germline CDR1 reads SGHAT; CDR2 reads FQNNGV. The CDR3 contains 13 residues.

This clone was recorded only once. The rearrangement uses TRBV7-8 and TRBJ1-1, with 7 bases matching TRBD1. CDR1 and CDR2 (germline): SGHVS, FQNEAQ. V shed 5 bases and J 4 bases; nucleotides not matched to a gene: 13. The CDR3 has 16 residues. CDR3 nucleotides: TGTGCCAGCAGCACACAACGACAGGGTATTTTCACTGAAGCTTTCTTT. It specifies CASSTQRQGIFTEAFF. The variable domain in full, with the rest retrieved from reference TRBV7-8 and TRBJ1-1, is GAGVSQSPRYKVAKRGQDVALRCDPISGHVSLFWYQQALGQGPEFLTYFQNEAQLDKSGLPSDRFFAERPEGSVSTLKIQRTQQEDSAVYLCASSTQRQGIFTEAFFGQGTRLTVV.

CDR3 in DNA: TGTGCCAGCAGTTGGGAGCTCTATGGCTACACCTTC. This sequence encodes CASSWELYGYTF. The chain combines TRBV28 with TRBJ1-2; no reliable D call. V lost 4 bases and J 4 bases, leaving 7 bases between the germline ends. This CDR3 spans 12 amino acids. CDR1 and CDR2 (germline): MDHEN, SYDVKM.

The chain combines TRBV14 with TRBJ2-3; the D is unclear. The V and J ends lost 4 bases and 6 bases respectively, with 11 bases between them. Germline assignment: CDR1 SGHDN and CDR2 FVKESK. The CDR3 sequence is 13 residues long. The CDR3 region has the DNA TGTGCCAGCAGCCTGCGTTCCCTGGATACGCAGTATTTT. Amino acids: CASSLRSLDTQYF.

This chain uses TRBV28 with TRBJ2-7; 8 bases are shared with TRBD1. Germline values: CDR1 MDHEN, CDR2 SYDVKM. The CDR3 spans 16 residues. Unmatched junction bases numbered 11, after V lost 6 bases and J lost 1 base. The CDR3 loop is CASSTRRGLRSYEQYF. The CDR3 DNA is TGTGCCAGCAGCACTCGCAGGGGGCTTAGGTCCTACGAGCAGTACTTC. Together with reference TRBV28 and TRBJ2-7, the CDR3 gives the full variable domain: DVKVTQSSRYLVKRTGEKVFLECVQDMDHENMFWYRQDPGLGLRLIYFSYDVKMKEKGDIPEGYSVSREKKERFSLILESASTNQTSMYLCASSTRRGLRSYEQYFGPGTRLTVT.

V usage is TRBV28 and J usage is TRBJ2-5; D not resolved. This CDR3 is 13 amino acids long. Deletions cut 9 bases from V and 3 bases from J, with 14 bases between. Germline V CDR1 and CDR2: MDHEN, SYDVKM. The CDR3 DNA reads TGTGCCAGTTTCCGTGACTCCGAAGAGACCCAGTACTTC. It specifies CASFRDSEETQYF.

The V and J genes are TRBV10-3 and TRBJ2-1, with 8 positions matching TRBD1. The V gene end was trimmed by 5 bases and the J gene end by 7 bases; junction bases not matched to a gene: 10. There are 15 residues in the CDR3. CDR1 and CDR2 from the germline V gene are ENHRY and SYGVKD. The CDR3 here is CAISRQGNYNNEQFF. The CDR3 nucleotides read TGTGCCATCAGTCGACAGGGGAATTACAATAATGAGCAGTTCTTC.

CDR3 sequence (DNA): TGCGCCAGCAGCTTGGTTGGGGAGGTGAACACTGAAGCTTTCTTT. Protein product: CASSLVGEVNTEAFF. The J gene is TRBJ1-1, the V gene TRBV5-1; D unresolved. Germline CDR1 is SGHRS and CDR2 is YFSETQ. V shed 0 bases and J shed 0 bases, with 9 bases lying between them. The CDR3 has 15 amino acids.

The chain is built from TRBV7-6 and TRBJ2-3; 8 nucleotides line up with TRBD2. This CDR3 comprises 16 residues. CDR1 and CDR2 (germline): SGHVS, FNYEAQ. V dropped 4 bases and J dropped 5; count of bases not matched to a gene: 11. The CDR3 protein is CASSSPGGTSIDTQYF. CDR3 bases: TGTGCCAGCAGCTCACCAGGCGGGACTAGTATAGATACGCAGTATTTT.

The CDR3 reads CASTLGTSGRAEMYNEQFF. DNA of the CDR3: TGTGCCAGCACCTTAGGGACTAGCGGGAGGGCCGAAATGTACAATGAGCAGTTCTTC. This chain links TRBV2 with TRBJ2-1; 16 bases are a match to TRBD2. The CDR3 contains 19 residues. V lost 7 bases, J lost 4 bases, and 13 bases stayed unmatched. The germline V gene has CDR1 SNHLY and CDR2 FYNNEI. Complete variable domain (other parts from reference TRBV2 and TRBJ2-1): EPEVTQTPSHQVTQMGQEVILRCVPISNHLYFYWYRQILGQKVEFLVSFYNNEISEKSEIFDDQFSVERPDGSNFTLKIRSTKLEDSAMYFCASTLGTSGRAEMYNEQFFGPGTRLTVL.

The V call is TRBV6-1, the J call TRBJ2-1, with 7 bases aligning to TRBD2. This CDR3 has 15 amino acids. The germline V gene encodes CDR1 MNHNS and CDR2 SASEGT. With 0 bases clipped from V and 2 bases from J, the junction kept 1 base outside the gene matches. The CDR3 nucleotides are TGTGCCAGCAGTGAAGCGGCGGGGGCCTACAATGAGCAGTTCTTC. Translating gives CASSEAAGAYNEQFF.